The present TCR beta chain was sequenced within a study of shared clonotypes between healthy human individuals. Study results and caveats: In having few donors, the study represented limited genetic and exposure-history diversity.

Measured with immunoSEQ multiplex PCR; TCRdb has only the in-frame clones, and not every one. Of fewer than 200,000 clones in the sample, 65% to 80% were seen once. The J segment lost 3 bases and the V segment lost 3 bases, leaving 11 bases of the junction unmatched. Germline CDR1 MDHEN, CDR2 SYDVKM. This CDR3 comprises 16 residues. Comment on this clone: Its antigen remains unidentified.

Specimen: memory CD4+ T cells sorted from blood. Subset noted: CD45RA-negative fraction. The V call is TRBV28, the J call TRBJ2-7; 7 bases fit TRBD2. The TCR was taken from a man younger than 45 in good health. CDR3 sequence: CASSFPSSGTDYEQYF. The CDR3, as DNA: TGTGCCAGCAGTTTTCCCTCGAGCGGGACCGACTACGAGCAGTACTTC.